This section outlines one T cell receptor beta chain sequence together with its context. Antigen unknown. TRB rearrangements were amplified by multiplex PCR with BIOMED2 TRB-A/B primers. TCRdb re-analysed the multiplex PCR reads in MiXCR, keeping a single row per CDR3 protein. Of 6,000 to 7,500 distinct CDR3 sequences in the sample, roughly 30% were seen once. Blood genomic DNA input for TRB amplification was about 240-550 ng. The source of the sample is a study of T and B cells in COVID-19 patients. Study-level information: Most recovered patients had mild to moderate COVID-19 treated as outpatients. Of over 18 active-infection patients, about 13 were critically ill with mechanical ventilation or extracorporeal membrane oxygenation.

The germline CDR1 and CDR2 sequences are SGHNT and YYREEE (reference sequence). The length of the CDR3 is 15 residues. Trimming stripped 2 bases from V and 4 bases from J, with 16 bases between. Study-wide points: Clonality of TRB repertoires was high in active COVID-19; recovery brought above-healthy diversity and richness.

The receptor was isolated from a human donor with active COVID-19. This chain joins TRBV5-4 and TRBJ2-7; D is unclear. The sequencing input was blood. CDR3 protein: CASSLDKASMYEQYF. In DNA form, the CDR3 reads TGTGCCAGCAGCTTAGACAAGGCTTCTATGTACGAGCAGTACTTC.